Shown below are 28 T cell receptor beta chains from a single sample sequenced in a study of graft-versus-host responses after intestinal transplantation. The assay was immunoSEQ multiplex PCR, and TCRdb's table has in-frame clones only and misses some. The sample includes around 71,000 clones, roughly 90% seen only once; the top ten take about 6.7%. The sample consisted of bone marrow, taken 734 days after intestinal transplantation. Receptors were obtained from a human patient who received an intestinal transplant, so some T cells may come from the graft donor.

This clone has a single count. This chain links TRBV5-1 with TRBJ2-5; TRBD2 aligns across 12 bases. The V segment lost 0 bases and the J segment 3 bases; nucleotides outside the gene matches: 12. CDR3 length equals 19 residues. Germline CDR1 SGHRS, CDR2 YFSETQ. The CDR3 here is CASSLAQLLAGGGEETQYF. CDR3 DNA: TGCGCCAGCAGCTTGGCCCAGCTACTAGCGGGAGGCGGGGAAGAGACCCAGTACTTC.

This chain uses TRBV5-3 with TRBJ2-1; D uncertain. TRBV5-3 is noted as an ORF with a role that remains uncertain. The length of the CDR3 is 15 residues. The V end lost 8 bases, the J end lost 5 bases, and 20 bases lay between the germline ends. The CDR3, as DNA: TGTGCCAGCAGCCAAATGCCCCCCCTAGACAATGAGCAGTTCTTC. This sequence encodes CASSQMPPLDNEQFF.

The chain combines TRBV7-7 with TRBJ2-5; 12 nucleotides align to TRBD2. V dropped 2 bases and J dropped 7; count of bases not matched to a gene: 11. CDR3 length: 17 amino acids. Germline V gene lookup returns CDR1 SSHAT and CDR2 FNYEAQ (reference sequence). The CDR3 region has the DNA TGTGCCAGCAGCTTAAGGCTAGCGGGGGGGATACCCCGGACCCAGTACTTC. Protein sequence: CASSLRLAGGIPRTQYF.

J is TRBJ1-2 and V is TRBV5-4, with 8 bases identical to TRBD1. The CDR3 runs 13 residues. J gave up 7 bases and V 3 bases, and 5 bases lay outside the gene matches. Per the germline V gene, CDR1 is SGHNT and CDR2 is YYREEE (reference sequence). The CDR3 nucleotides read TGTGCCAGCAGCTCCAGCAGGGGGCCTGGCTACACCTTC. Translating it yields CASSSSRGPGYTF.

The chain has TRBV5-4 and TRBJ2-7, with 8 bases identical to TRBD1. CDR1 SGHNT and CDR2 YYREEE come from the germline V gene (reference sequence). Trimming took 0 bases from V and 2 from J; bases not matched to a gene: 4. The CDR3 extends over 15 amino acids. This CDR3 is CASSLVGTGPYEQYF. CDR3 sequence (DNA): TGTGCCAGCAGCTTGGTTGGGACAGGTCCCTACGAGCAGTACTTC.

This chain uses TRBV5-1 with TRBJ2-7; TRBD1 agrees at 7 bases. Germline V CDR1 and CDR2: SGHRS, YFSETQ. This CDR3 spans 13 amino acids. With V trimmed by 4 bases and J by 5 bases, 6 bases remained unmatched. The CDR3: CASSPDRVDEQYF. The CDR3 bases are TGCGCCAGCAGCCCTGACAGGGTAGACGAGCAGTACTTC.

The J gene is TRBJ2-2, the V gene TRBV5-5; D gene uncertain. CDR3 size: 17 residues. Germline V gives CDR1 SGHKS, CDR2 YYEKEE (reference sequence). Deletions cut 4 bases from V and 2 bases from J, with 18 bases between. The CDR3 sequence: CASSPAGGRINTGELFF. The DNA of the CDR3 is TGTGCCAGCAGCCCCGCCGGTGGGCGGATAAACACCGGGGAGCTGTTTTTT. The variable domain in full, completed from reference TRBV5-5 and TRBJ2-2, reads DAGVTQSPTHLIKTRGQQVTLRCSPISGHKSVSWYQQVLGQGPQFIFQYYEKEERGRGNFPDRFSARQFPNYSSELNVNALLLGDSALYLCASSPAGGRINTGELFFGEGSRLTVL.

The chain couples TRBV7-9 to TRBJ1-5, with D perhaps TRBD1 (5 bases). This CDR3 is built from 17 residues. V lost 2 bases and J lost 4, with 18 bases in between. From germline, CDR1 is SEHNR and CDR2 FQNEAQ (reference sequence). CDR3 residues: CASSLSQGVGENQPQHF. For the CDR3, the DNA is TGTGCCAGCAGCTTATCCCAGGGTGTAGGAGAGAATCAGCCCCAGCATTTT.

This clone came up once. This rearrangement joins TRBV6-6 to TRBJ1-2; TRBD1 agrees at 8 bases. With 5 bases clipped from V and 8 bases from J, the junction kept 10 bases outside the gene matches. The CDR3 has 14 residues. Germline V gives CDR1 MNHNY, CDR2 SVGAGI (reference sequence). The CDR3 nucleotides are TGTGCCAGCAGTGCGTTCGAACAGGGGGGCGGCTACACCTTC. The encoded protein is CASSAFEQGGGYTF.

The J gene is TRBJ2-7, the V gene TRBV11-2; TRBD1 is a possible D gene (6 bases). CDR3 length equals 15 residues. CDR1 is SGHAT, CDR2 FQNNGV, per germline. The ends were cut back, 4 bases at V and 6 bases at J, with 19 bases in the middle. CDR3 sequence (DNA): TGTGCCAGCAGCTACTTTCGGGACACGACCTGCGAGCAGTACTTC. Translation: CASSYFRDTTCEQYF.

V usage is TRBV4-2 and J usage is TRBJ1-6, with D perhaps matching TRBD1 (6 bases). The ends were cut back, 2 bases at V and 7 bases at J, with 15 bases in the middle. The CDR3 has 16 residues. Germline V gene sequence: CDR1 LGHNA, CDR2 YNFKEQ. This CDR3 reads CASSQTPGVPNSPLHF. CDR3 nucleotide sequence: TGTGCCAGCAGCCAAACACCAGGGGTCCCCAATTCACCCCTCCACTTT.

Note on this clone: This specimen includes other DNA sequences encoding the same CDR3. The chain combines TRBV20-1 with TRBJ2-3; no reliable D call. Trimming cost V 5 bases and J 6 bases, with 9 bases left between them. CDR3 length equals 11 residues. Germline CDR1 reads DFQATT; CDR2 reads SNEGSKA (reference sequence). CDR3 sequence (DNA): TGCAGTGCTGGAAGAACGGATACGCAGTATTTT. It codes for CSAGRTDTQYF.

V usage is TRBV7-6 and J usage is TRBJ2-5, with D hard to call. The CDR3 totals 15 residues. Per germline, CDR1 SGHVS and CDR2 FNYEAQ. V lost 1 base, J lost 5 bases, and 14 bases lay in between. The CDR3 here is CASSLVAPPGETQYF. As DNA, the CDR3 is TGTGCCAGCAGCTTAGTAGCCCCTCCTGGGGAGACCCAGTACTTC.

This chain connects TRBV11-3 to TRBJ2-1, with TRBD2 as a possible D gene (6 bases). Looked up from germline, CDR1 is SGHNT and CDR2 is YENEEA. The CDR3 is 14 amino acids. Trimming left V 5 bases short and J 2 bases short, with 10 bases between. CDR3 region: CASSGTSTYNEQFF. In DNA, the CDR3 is TGTGCCAGCAGCGGGACTTCTACCTACAATGAGCAGTTCTTC.

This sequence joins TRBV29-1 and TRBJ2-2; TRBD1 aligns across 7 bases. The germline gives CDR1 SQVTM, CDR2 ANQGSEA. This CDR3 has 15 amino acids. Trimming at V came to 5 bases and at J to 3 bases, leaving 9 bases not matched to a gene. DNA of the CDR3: TGCAGCGTTTCCCCACAGGGGCAAGACACCGGGGAGCTGTTTTTT. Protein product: CSVSPQGQDTGELFF.

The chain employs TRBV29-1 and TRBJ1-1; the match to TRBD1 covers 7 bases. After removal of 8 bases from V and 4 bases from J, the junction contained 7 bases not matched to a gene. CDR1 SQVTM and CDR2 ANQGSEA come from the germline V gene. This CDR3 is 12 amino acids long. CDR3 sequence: CSIRQGGTEAFF. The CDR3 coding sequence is TGCAGCATCCGACAGGGTGGCACTGAAGCTTTCTTT.

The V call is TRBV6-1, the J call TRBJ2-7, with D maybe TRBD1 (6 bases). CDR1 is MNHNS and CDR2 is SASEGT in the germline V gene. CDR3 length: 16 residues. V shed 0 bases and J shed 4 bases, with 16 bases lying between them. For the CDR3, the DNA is TGTGCCAGCAGTGAAGCGTTGACAGGATCGGCGTACGAGCAGTACTTC. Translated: CASSEALTGSAYEQYF.

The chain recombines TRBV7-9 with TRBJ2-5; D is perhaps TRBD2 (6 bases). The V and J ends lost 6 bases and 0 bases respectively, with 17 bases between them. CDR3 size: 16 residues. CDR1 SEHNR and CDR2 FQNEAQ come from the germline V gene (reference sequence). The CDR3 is CASRGGYTEHQETQYF. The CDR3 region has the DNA TGTGCCAGCAGGGGGGGATACACAGAACACCAAGAGACCCAGTACTTC.

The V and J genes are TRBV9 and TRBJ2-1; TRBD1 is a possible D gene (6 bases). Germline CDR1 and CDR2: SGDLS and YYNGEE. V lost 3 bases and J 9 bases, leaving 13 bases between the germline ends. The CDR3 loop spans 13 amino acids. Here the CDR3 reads CASSGTGQIEQFF. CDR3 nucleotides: TGTGCCAGCAGCGGAACTGGACAGATTGAGCAGTTCTTC. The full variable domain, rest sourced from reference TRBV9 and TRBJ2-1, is DSGVTQTPKHLITATGQRVTLRCSPRSGDLSVYWYQQSLDQGLQFLIQYYNGEERAKGNILERFSAQQFPDLHSELNLSSLELGDSALYFCASSGTGQIEQFFGPGTRLTVL.

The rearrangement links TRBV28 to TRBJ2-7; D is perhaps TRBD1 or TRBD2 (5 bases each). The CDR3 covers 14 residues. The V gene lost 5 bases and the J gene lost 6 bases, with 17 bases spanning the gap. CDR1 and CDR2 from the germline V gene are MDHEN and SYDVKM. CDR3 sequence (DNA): TGTGCCAGCAGTCGGGACGCAACGGTCGGCGAGCAGTACTTC. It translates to CASSRDATVGEQYF.

In DNA, the CDR3 is TGTGCCAGCAGCTTAGGGTTAGGAGATACGCAGTATTTT. It translates to CASSLGLGDTQYF. This chain connects TRBV11-3 to TRBJ2-3; D is undetermined. The CDR3 consists of 13 residues. Trimming removed 1 base at V and 5 bases at J, with 7 bases between. Germline values: CDR1 SGHNT, CDR2 YENEEA.

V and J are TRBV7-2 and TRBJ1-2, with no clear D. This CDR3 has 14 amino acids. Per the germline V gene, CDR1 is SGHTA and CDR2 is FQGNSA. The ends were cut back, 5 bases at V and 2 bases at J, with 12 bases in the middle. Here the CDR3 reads CASSTYTPNYGYTF. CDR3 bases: TGTGCCAGCAGCACGTATACACCGAACTATGGCTACACCTTC.

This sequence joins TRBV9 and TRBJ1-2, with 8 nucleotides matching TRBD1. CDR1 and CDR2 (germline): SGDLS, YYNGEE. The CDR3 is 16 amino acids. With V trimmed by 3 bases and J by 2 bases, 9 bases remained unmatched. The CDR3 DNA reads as TGTGCCAGCAGCGCCCAGACAGGGGAAGGGAACTATGGCTACACCTTC. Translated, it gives CASSAQTGEGNYGYTF.

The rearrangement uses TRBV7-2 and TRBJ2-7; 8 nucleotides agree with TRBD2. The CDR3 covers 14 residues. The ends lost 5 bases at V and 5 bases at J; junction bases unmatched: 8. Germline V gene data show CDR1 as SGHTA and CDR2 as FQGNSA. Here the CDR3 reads CASSRGLALHEQYF. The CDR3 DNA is TGTGCCAGCAGCCGTGGACTAGCTCTGCACGAGCAGTACTTC. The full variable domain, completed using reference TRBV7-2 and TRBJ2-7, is GAGVSQSPSNKVTEKGKDVELRCDPISGHTALYWYRQSLGQGLEFLIYFQGNSAPDKSGLPSDRFSAERTGGSVSTLTIQRTQQEDSAVYLCASSRGLALHEQYFGPGTRLTVT.

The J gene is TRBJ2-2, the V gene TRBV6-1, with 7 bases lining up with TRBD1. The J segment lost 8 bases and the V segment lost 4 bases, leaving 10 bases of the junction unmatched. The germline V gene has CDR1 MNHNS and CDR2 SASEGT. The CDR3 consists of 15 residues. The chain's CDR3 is CASSVQTGLFGELFF. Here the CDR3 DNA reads TGTGCCAGCAGTGTACAGACAGGGTTATTTGGGGAGCTGTTTTTT.

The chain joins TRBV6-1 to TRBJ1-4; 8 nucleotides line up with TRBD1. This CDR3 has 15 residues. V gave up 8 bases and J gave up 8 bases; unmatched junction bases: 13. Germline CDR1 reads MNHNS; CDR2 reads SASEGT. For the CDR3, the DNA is TGTGCCAGCCAAGACCGAGACAGGGGAGGAGAAAAACTGTTTTTT. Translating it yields CASQDRDRGGEKLFF.

CDR3 residues: CASSLYRGHNEQYF. CDR3 nucleotide sequence: TGTGCCAGCAGTTTATACAGGGGGCACAACGAGCAGTACTTC. The V and J genes are TRBV28 and TRBJ2-7, with TRBD1 identical over 9 bases. There are 14 residues in the CDR3. With V trimmed by 1 base and J by 5 bases, 3 bases remained unmatched. CDR1 MDHEN and CDR2 SYDVKM come from the germline V gene.

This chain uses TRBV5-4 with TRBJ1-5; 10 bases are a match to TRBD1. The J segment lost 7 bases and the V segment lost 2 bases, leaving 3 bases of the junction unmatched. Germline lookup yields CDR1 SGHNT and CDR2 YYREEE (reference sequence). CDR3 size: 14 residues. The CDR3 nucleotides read TGTGCCAGCAGCTTTGGGACAGGGGAGCAGCCCCAGCATTTT. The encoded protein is CASSFGTGEQPQHF. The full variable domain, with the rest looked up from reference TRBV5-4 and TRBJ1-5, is ETGVTQSPTHLIKTRGQQVTLRCSSQSGHNTVSWYQQALGQGPQFIFQYYREEENGRGNFPPRFSGLQFPNYSSELNVNALELDDSALYLCASSFGTGEQPQHFGDGTRLSIL.